This TCR beta chain was captured in a study of blood T cell repertoires in COVID-19. CDR1 is MGHRA and CDR2 is YSYEKL in the germline V gene. The ends lost 0 bases at V and 4 bases at J; junction bases unmatched: 2. The CDR3 spans 14 residues. Libraries were prepared by immunoSEQ multiplex PCR; TCRdb keeps only in-frame clonotypes and omits some of them. This sample carries about 150,000 clones, approximately 80% of them seen once, and the ten largest clones take roughly 0.6%. J is TRBJ1-2 and V is TRBV4-1, with TRBD1 matching 7 bases. This TCR derives from a man between 60 and 70 years old with acute or convalescent COVID-19. The sample comprised peripheral blood. CDR3 DNA sequence: TGCGCCAGCAGCCAAGAACGGACAGGCTATGGCTACACCTTC. The encoded protein is CASSQERTGYGYTF.